This TCR beta chain was recorded in a study of graft-versus-host responses after intestinal transplantation (dated by TCRdb to about 2021). Turning to the overall study: Multivisceral, liver-intestinal, or isolated intestinal transplants were received by the recipients. Every recipient was given anti-thymocyte globulin induction, then maintenance tacrolimus and steroids for around three years. The cohort enrolled about 23 intestinal transplant recipients, one of whom was a retransplant, and a few patients without pretransplant specimens were excluded. Donor T cell macrochimerism was defined as a peak of at least 4% donor T cells among recipient peripheral blood mononuclear cells. Alloreactive clones were identified by sequencing pre-transplant mixed lymphocyte reaction products and comparing them with unstimulated pre-transplant donor and recipient T cells. Rather than being sequenced by the commercial service, samples from three later patients were sequenced in-house on an Illumina MiSeq and processed with MiXCR. After intestinal transplantation, graft-versus-host and host-versus-graft alloreactive T cell clones were followed in the graft, circulation and bone marrow using bulk TCR-beta CDR3 sequencing.

V is pared back by 2 bases and J by 2 bases, with 6 bases lying between the germline termini. From its cysteine to its phenylalanine, the CDR3 spans 14 amino acids. Only the CDR3 region is kept as DNA, spanning 42 bases read in frame from base 1. Reading the germline V gene (reference sequence) gives CDR1 MNHEY and CDR2 SMNVEV. The paper as a whole reports these results and caveats: Early after transplant, peak levels of circulating GvH clones were associated with declines in HvG clones. In patients with donor T cell macrochimerism, the allografts had high GvH to HvG T cell clonal ratios. GvH clones were found in recipient bone marrow, and some of the GvH clones appeared earlier in ileal mucosa or blood, which is consistent with an intestinal mucosal origin. The conclusions were limited by the relatively low number and heterogeneity of the intestinal transplant patients.

To prepare the library, the immunoSEQ multiplex PCR assay was applied. For most patients, genomic DNA was isolated using the Qiagen DNeasy Blood and Tissue Kit and was shipped frozen to Adaptive Biotechnologies for TCR sequencing. Adaptive Biotechnologies carried out high-throughput TCR-beta CDR3 sequencing of genomic DNA for most patients. As for the original processing: Adaptive's ImmunoSEQ software supplied the TCR sequencing data for around 19 patients, while MiXCR and VDJtools were used to process a few other patients. To correct CD4 versus CD8 sorting errors, sequences present in both subsets at a frequency ratio below 5:1 were removed. CDR3 nucleotide sequences shared by donor and recipient were removed because the origin of these sequences could not be assigned. To be classed as alloreactive, a clone needed at least 2-fold expansion over unstimulated cells and a minimum CFSE-low frequency of 0.002% (template counts) or 0.001% (read counts). Mappable clones were those detected in sequenced pre-transplant spleen, lymph node, or MLR CFSE-low populations of the donor or recipient. Cumulative frequency of alloreactive clones was calculated as a percentage of all sequences weighted by copy number. TCRdb took over this immuneACCESS table, retaining in-frame rearrangements with V and J assigned. Such tables are incomplete; in checked studies, under half of the missing clones stem from an unresolved V gene, and the remainder is unexplained. V, J and clone size were drawn from that table, and D and trimming were deduced from the DNA. The sample table records some 90,000 clones; under 95% of these occur just once. In total, the top ten clones hold 6% of the sample.

The time point label of this sample denotes: cells obtained before transplantation from donor or recipient. CD3+CD4+ and CD3+CD8+ populations were FACS-sorted from unstimulated pre-transplant donor and recipient cells taken from spleen or lymph nodes. On this clone itself: Its antigen target is currently unknown. Per-nucleotide qualities are absent, and no much larger clonotype sits a single base away.

The rearranged chain carries TRBV27 and TRBJ2-2; the D gene lacks a confident call. The clonotype originates from a human donor who received an intestinal transplant. This sample comprised unstimulated CD8+ T cells sorted from spleen or lymph node cells, obtained before intestinal transplant. The nucleotide sequence is given as TGTGCCAGCAGTTTAGCTGGAAACACCGGGGAGCTGTTTTTT. This codes for CASSLAGNTGELFF.